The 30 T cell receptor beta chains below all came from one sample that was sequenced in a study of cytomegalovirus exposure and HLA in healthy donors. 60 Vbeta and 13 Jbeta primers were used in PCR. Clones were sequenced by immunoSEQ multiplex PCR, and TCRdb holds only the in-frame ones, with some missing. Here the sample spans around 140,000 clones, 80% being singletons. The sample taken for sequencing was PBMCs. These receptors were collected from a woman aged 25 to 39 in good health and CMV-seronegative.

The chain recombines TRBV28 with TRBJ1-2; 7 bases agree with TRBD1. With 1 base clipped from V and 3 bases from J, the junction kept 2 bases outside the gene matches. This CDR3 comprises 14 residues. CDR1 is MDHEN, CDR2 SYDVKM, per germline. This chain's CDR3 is CASSLSGGHYGYTF. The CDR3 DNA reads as TGTGCCAGCAGTTTATCAGGGGGACACTATGGCTACACCTTC.

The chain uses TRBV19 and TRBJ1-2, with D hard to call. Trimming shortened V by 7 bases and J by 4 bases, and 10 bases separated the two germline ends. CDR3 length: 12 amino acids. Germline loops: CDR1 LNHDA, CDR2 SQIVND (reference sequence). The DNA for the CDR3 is TGTGCCAGTAACAACGGCGGCTATGGCTACACCTTC. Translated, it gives CASNNGGYGYTF.

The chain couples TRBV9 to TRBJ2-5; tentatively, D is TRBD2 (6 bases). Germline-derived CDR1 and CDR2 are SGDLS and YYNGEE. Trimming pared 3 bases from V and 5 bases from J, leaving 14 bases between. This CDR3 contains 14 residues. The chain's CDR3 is CASSASGAWETQYF. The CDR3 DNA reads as TGTGCCAGCAGCGCCTCGGGAGCGTGGGAGACCCAGTACTTC.

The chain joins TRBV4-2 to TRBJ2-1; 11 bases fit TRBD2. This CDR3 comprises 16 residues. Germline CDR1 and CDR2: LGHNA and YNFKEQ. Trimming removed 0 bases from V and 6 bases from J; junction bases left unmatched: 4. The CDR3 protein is CASSQDLAGGRNEQFF. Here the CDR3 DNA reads TGTGCCAGCAGCCAAGATTTAGCGGGAGGGCGCAATGAGCAGTTCTTC.

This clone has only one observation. Written as DNA, the CDR3 is TGCGCCAGCAGCCAAGTAACGGGACAGGGGTTTACAGATACGCAGTATTTT. It yields the protein CASSQVTGQGFTDTQYF. This chain uses TRBV4-1 with TRBJ2-3; 10 bases are shared with TRBD1. CDR1 and CDR2 (germline): MGHRA, YSYEKL. The CDR3 loop spans 17 amino acids. V trimming: 1 base; J trimming: 3 bases; junction bases outside the gene matches: 7.

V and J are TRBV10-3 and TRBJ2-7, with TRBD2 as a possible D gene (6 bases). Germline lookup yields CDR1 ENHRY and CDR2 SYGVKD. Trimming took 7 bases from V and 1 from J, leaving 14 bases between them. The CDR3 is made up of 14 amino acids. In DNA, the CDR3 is TGTGCCATCACCCCGGGGACTGATTCCTACGAGCAGTACTTC. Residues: CAITPGTDSYEQYF.

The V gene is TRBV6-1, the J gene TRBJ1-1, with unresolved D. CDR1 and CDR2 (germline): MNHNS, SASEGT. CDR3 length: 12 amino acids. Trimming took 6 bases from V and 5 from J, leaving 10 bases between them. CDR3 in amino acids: CASSRGGTEAFF. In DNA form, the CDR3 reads TGTGCCAGCAGCCGGGGAGGGACTGAAGCTTTCTTT.

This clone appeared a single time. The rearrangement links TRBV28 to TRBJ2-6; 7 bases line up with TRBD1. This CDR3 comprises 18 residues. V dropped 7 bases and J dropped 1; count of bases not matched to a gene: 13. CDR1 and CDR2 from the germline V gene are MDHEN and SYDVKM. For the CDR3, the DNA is TGTGCCAGCATTGAGACAGGGTTTAGAACATCTGGGGCCAACGTCCTGACTTTC. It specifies CASIETGFRTSGANVLTF.

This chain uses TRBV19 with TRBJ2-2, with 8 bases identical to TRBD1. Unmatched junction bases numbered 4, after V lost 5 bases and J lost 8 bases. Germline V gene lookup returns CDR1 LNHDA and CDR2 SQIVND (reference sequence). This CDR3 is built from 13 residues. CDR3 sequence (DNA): TGTGCCAGTAGTTTGGACAGGGAAGGGGAGCTGTTTTTT. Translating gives CASSLDREGELFF. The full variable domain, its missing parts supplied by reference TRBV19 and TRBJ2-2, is DGGITQSPKYLFRKEGQNVTLSCEQNLNHDAMYWYRQDPGQGLRLIYYSQIVNDFQKGDIAEGYSVSREKKESFPLTVTSAQKNPTAFYLCASSLDREGELFFGEGSRLTVL.

In nucleotides, the CDR3 is TGTGCCAGCAGTTTATCTGGGACAGAGATCTCCTACGAGCAGTACTTC. Its protein is CASSLSGTEISYEQYF. The V call is TRBV27, the J call TRBJ2-7; the match to TRBD1 covers 7 bases. In germline, CDR1 is MNHEY, CDR2 SMNVEV (reference sequence). The CDR3 runs to 16 residues. Trimming at V came to 0 bases and at J to 0 bases, leaving 5 bases not matched to a gene.

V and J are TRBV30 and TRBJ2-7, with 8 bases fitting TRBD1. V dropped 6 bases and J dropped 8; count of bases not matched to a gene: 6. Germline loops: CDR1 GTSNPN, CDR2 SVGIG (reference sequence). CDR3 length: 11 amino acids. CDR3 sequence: CACLTGVKQYF. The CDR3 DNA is TGTGCCTGTCTGACAGGGGTTAAGCAGTACTTC.

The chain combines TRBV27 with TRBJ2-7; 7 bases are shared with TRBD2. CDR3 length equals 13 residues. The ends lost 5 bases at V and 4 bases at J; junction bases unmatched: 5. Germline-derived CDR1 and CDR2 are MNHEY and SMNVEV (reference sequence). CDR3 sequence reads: CASSRPGGYEQYF. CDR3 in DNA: TGTGCCAGCAGTCGCCCGGGGGGATACGAGCAGTACTTC.

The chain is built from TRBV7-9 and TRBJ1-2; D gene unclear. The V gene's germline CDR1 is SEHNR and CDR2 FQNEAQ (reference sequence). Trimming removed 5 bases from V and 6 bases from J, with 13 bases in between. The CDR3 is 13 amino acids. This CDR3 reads CASSLNEVHGYTF. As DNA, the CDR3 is TGTGCCAGCAGCCTAAACGAGGTTCATGGCTACACCTTC.

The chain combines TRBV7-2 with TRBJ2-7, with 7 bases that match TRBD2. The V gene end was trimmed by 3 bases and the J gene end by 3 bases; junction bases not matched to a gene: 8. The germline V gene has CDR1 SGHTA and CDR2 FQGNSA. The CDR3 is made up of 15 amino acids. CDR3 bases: TGTGCCAGCAGCTTCTATCTTGGCGGGAGCTACGAGCAGTACTTC. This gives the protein CASSFYLGGSYEQYF.

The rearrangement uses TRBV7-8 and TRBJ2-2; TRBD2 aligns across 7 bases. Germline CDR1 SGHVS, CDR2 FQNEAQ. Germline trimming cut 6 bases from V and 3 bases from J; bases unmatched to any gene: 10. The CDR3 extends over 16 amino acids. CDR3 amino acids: CASRSTSVVYTGELFF. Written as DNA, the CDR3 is TGTGCCAGCAGGTCCACTAGCGTGGTATACACCGGGGAGCTGTTTTTT. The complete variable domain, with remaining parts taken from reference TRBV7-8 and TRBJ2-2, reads GAGVSQSPRYKVAKRGQDVALRCDPISGHVSLFWYQQALGQGPEFLTYFQNEAQLDKSGLPSDRFFAERPEGSVSTLKIQRTQQEDSAVYLCASRSTSVVYTGELFFGEGSRLTVL.

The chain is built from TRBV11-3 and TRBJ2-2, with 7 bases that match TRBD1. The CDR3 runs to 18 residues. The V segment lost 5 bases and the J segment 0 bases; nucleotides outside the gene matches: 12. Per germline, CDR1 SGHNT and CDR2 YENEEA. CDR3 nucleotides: TGTGCCAGCAGCAATACCCTAACAGGGGCCCCGAACACCGGGGAGCTGTTTTTT. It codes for CASSNTLTGAPNTGELFF.

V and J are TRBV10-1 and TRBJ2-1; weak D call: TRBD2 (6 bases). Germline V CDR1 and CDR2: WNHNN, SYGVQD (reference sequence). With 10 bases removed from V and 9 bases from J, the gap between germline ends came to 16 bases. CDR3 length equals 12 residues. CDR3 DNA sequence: TGCGCCACTAGGGACTGGCCGGTTGAGCAGTTCTTC. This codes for CATRDWPVEQFF.

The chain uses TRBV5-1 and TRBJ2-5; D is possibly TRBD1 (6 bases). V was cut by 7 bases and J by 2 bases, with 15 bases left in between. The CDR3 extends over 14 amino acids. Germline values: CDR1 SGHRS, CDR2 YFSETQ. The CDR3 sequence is CASCQDSTQETQYF. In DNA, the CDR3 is TGCGCCAGCTGCCAGGACAGCACACAAGAGACCCAGTACTTC.

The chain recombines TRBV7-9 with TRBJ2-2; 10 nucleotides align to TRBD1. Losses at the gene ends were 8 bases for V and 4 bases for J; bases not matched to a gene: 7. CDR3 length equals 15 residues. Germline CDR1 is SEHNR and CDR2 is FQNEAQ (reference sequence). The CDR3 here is CASGSDRGTTGELFF. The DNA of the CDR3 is TGTGCCAGCGGCTCGGACAGGGGGACCACCGGGGAGCTGTTTTTT.

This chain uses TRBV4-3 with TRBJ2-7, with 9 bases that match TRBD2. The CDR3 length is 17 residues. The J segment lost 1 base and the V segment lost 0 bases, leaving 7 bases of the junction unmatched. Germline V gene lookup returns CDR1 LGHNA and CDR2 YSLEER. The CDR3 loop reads CASSQDRSLAGSYEQYF. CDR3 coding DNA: TGCGCCAGCAGCCAAGATCGGAGTCTAGCGGGGTCCTACGAGCAGTACTTC.

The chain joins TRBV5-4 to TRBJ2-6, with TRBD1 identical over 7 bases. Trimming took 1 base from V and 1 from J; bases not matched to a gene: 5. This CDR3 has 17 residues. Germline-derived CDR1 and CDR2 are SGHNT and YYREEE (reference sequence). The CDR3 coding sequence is TGTGCCAGCAGCTTGCTAAGGGGGCGGTCTGGGGCCAACGTCCTGACTTTC. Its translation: CASSLLRGRSGANVLTF.

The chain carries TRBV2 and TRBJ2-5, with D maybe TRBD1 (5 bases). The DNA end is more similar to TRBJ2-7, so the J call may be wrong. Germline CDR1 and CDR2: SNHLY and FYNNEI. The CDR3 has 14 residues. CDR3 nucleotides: TGTGCCAGCAGTGCTCCCCCTACAGGCTACGAGCAGTACTTC. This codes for CASSAPPTGYEQYF.

The CDR3 nucleotides are TGTGCCAGCAGCTTGGAACTAGTCAGCGGGGAGCTGTTTTTT. This codes for CASSLELVSGELFF. V and J are TRBV5-4 and TRBJ2-2; TRBD2 might be the D (5 bases). The CDR3 length is 14 residues. From germline, CDR1 is SGHNT and CDR2 YYREEE (reference sequence). Trimming removed 0 bases at V and 7 bases at J, with 10 bases between.

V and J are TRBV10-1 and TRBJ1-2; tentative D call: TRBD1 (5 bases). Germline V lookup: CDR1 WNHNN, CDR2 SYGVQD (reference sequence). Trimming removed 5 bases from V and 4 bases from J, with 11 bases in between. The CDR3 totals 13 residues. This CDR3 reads CASSPDSSYGYTF. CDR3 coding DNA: TGCGCCAGCAGTCCCGACAGCTCCTATGGCTACACCTTC.

CDR3 protein: CASSLVASGEEDTQYF. The CDR3 DNA follows: TGTGCCAGCAGCTTAGTCGCCAGCGGGGAGGAAGATACGCAGTATTTT. The chain has TRBV7-2 and TRBJ2-3; TRBD2 matches at 7 bases. CDR1 is SGHTA, CDR2 FQGNSA, per germline. The ends lost 1 base at V and 5 bases at J; junction bases unmatched: 9. The CDR3 loop spans 16 amino acids.

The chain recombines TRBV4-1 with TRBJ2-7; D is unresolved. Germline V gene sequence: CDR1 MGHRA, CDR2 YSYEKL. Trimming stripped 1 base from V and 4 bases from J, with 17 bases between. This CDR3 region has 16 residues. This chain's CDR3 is CASSQGPSAVQYEQYF. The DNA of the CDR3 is TGCGCCAGCAGCCAAGGGCCCAGCGCGGTCCAGTACGAGCAGTACTTC.

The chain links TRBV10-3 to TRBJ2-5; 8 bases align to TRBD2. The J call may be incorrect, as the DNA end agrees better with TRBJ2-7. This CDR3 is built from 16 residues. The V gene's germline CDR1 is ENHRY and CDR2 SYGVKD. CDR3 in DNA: TGTGCCATCAAAACTAGCGGCGGGGGCTACGCCTACGAGCAGTACTTC. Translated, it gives CAIKTSGGGYAYEQYF.

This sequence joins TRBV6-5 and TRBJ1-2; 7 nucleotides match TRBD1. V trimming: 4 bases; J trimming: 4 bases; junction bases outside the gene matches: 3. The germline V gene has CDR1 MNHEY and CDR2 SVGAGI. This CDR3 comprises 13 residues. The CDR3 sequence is CASSLAGGYGYTF. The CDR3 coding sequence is TGTGCCAGCAGTTTGGCAGGGGGCTATGGCTACACCTTC.

The CDR3 bases are TGTGCCAGCTCACCGCAGGGGGCGGCTTTCTTT. It specifies CASSPQGAAFF. V gene TRBV18 combines with J gene TRBJ1-1, with TRBD1 matching over 8 bases. V lost 3 bases, J lost 11 bases, and 2 bases stayed unmatched. The CDR3 is made up of 11 amino acids. CDR1 is KGHSH, CDR2 LQKENI, per germline.

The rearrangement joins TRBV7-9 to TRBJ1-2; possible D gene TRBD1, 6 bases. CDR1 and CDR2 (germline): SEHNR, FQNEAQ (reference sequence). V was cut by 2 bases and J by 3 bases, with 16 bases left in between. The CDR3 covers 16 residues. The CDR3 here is CASSLTLGGGYYGYTF. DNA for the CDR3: TGTGCCAGCAGCTTAACCCTAGGGGGGGGCTACTATGGCTACACCTTC. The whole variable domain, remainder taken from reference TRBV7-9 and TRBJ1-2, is DTGVSQNPRHKITKRGQNVTFRCDPISEHNRLYWYRQTLGQGPEFLTYFQNEAQLEKSRLLSDRFSAERPKGSFSTLEIQRTEQGDSAMYLCASSLTLGGGYYGYTFGSGTRLTVV.